This TCR beta chain derives from a study of T cell responses to AZD1222 COVID-19 vaccine. Study-wide points: Spike-wide vaccine-associated CD4 TCRs dominated at 160-218 and 743-854. Every sample of the repertoires postdated the peak T cell response. The donor cohort was predominantly white British with a female majority, and clonal diversity may have been underestimated.

V lost 1 base, J lost 2 bases, and 5 bases lay in between. Per the germline V gene, CDR1 is MGHDK and CDR2 is SYGVNS. This CDR3 comprises 13 residues. Here immunoSEQ multiplex PCR was the method, and the copy in TCRdb shows in-frame clones only, minus some. This table holds fewer than 70,000 clones, about 80% found once. Of note for this clone: As yet, its antigen is unknown. Distinct nucleotide sequences in the sample also encode this CDR3.

The chain has TRBV25-1 and TRBJ1-2, with D maybe TRBD1 (5 bases). This sample comprised peripheral blood, obtained 28 days after the second AZD1222 dose. The receptor's source is an adult who received the AZD1222 COVID-19 vaccine. The CDR3 nucleotides read TGTGCCAGCAGTGAATGGGGGAACTATGGCTACACCTTC. Amino acids: CASSEWGNYGYTF.